A selection of T cell receptor beta chains follows, all from one sample in a study of blood T cell repertoires in COVID-19. Here immunoSEQ multiplex PCR was the method, and the copy in TCRdb shows in-frame clones only, minus some. The table has roughly 180,000 clones, approximately 80% seen once. The specimen sequenced was PBMCs or T cells enriched from blood (not recorded which). These receptor sequences come from a middle-aged man who had recovered from COVID-19. Each CDR3 is given without its conserved first and last residue.

j_call: TRBJ2-7
v_call: TRBV5-1
cdr3_aa: ASSLGPEYEQY

j_call: TRBJ2-1
v_call: TRBV28
cdr3_aa: ASSFIKGARNEQF

j_call: TRBJ1-1
v_call: TRBV7-8
cdr3_aa: ASSWTWTGNTEAF

j_call: TRBJ2-7
v_call: TRBV18
cdr3_aa: ASSPPTGGEPYEQY

j_call: TRBJ2-1
v_call: TRBV11-1
cdr3_aa: ASTEEAYNEQF

j_call: TRBJ2-3
v_call: TRBV30
cdr3_aa: AWSPGQAPTDTQY

j_call: TRBJ2-1
v_call: TRBV15
cdr3_aa: ATSLSGIYNEQF

j_call: TRBJ1-2
v_call: TRBV28
cdr3_aa: ASSPDRGGHL

j_call: TRBJ2-6
v_call: TRBV5-1
cdr3_aa: ASSLEGGSVLT

j_call: TRBJ1-5
v_call: TRBV28
cdr3_aa: ASSFGTGEGQPQH

j_call: TRBJ1-1
v_call: TRBV6-6
cdr3_aa: ASSYGSGTVNTEAF

j_call: TRBJ2-1
v_call: TRBV5-8
cdr3_aa: ASSLLGGPDNEQF

j_call: TRBJ1-4
v_call: TRBV28
cdr3_aa: ASSSHRIGNEKLF

j_call: TRBJ1-1
v_call: TRBV5-4
cdr3_aa: ASSLVNGGTEAF

j_call: TRBJ2-2
v_call: TRBV6-4
cdr3_aa: ASTRDGGINTGELF

j_call: TRBJ1-3
v_call: TRBV29-1
cdr3_aa: SVGTGGNTIY

j_call: TRBJ2-2
v_call: TRBV11-3
cdr3_aa: ASSRSGGRTGELF

j_call: TRBJ2-1
v_call: TRBV27
cdr3_aa: ASSSSTSGIRLDNEQF

j_call: TRBJ1-4
v_call: TRBV5-5
cdr3_aa: ASGGVSEKLF

j_call: TRBJ2-3
v_call: TRBV4-1
cdr3_aa: ASSQGPSGRFDTQY

j_call: TRBJ2-7
v_call: TRBV19
cdr3_aa: ASSPTNSYEQY

j_call: TRBJ2-1
v_call: TRBV5-5
cdr3_aa: ASSVSASGWYNEQF

j_call: TRBJ1-4
v_call: TRBV7-9
cdr3_aa: ASSLTFREKLF

j_call: TRBJ1-4
v_call: TRBV2
cdr3_aa: ASSEGYGTVLNEKLF

j_call: TRBJ1-1
v_call: TRBV7-6
cdr3_aa: ASSLGPRGTEAF